This T cell receptor beta chain stems from a study of cytomegalovirus exposure and HLA in healthy donors (dated by TCRdb to about 2017). Broadly, across the study: An earlier analysis of approximately 640 of the donors reported roughly 270 Gb of sequence data and some 120 million unique TCR beta sequences from about 180 million T cells. The study combined high-throughput TCR immunosequencing, statistical association of individual TCRs with disease status, and machine learning to predict cytomegalovirus infection status. The number of donors typed differed by locus, with roughly 629-640 for A, B, C, DRB1 and DQB1, roughly 520 for DQA1, about 610 for DPA1, and around 450 for DPB1. Donor age, sex, ethnicity and CMV serostatus were compiled together with the repertoire data. Around 330 gigabases of sequencing data and roughly 80 million unique TCR sequences made up an early release that covered around 640 HLA-typed donors. The study profiled the T cell repertoires of approximately 700 subjects by immunosequencing and related them to cytomegalovirus serostatus. All discovery cohort repertoires had been generated using a single sequencing platform. Rather than using new phenotypic data, the later analysis identified candidate immune exposures from TCR beta sequences and from how often those sequences occurred across donors. An earlier analysis of a few hundred of the donors applied high-throughput TCR beta sequencing to assess whether each TCR beta V gene segment acted as functional or pseudogenic. A separate validation cohort of more than 100 different subjects was used in addition to the 666-subject first cohort. Roughly five DR-DQ haplotypes were handled as single units for association and clustering because linkage in the cohort was strong. The aim of the study was to test whether cataloging public T cell receptors could identify signatures of past pathogen exposure. Genome-wide SNP genotypes for about 60% of the 666 donors were used in a later genetic analysis, which treated that subset as a discovery cohort. The genetic ancestry cluster associated with self-reported Caucasian donors included approximately 85% of the roughly 400 genotyped donors. Among 300 to 500 genotyped donors of the cohort, an average of about 240,000 unique TCR beta nucleotide sequences was sequenced per donor, of which about 20% were non-productive. Class I and class II HLA loci were covered by the typing at four-digit resolution. In a later analysis, previously published TCR beta repertoires from 550 to 750 donors were re-analyzed and high-resolution HLA genotyping was added so that TCR occurrence patterns could be studied.

Paper-wide results and their limitations: The only immune exposure information available for the cohort was CMV serostatus. Because counts were too low, about 18 rarely observed V segments, including chromosome 9 orphons, were excluded from the earlier analysis of 587 of the donors. In vitro tests confirmed that three of the cytomegalovirus-associated TCR beta chains recognize cytomegalovirus antigens. In a later genetic analysis, fewer N-insertions in productive TCRs were reported among donors in an Asian-associated ancestry cluster than the 666-donor mean. A total of roughly 160 TCR beta chains were listed by the study as associated with cytomegalovirus. A further reported finding was that TCR beta sequences accurately predicted the HLA-A and HLA-B alleles for most subjects in the first cohort. The classifier was reported to diagnose cytomegalovirus status with high specificity and sensitivity in both the original cohort and the validation cohort. In a later analysis, the rate of TCR association differed among HLA loci, with DRB1 alleles having the most associated TCRs and HLA-C alleles having the fewest. A later analysis reported that several top co-occurrence clusters appeared linked to parvovirus B19, influenza, CMV and Epstein-Barr virus. An association between a missense DCLRE1C variant and V-gene and J-gene trimming of TCR beta chains was found in a later genetic analysis and replicated in an independent cohort. In this cohort, only TCR beta chains were sequenced, and detectable features were limited by the absence of alpha or paired-chain data. Most CMV-associated TCR beta chains appeared to be HLA-restricted in a later analysis, and the HLA associations seemed to be driven largely by CMV exposure. A later analysis associated some 17,000 TCR beta sequences with specific HLA alleles at a false discovery rate of 0.05. A group of highly shared sequence variants was considered likely to be a technical artifact of the sequencing pipeline. In an earlier analysis of 587 of the donors, most TCR beta V segments were observed in productive rearrangements about 87% or about 30% of the time, broadly matching IMGT annotations. Linkage disequilibrium might explain the correlated functional status among segregating V segments, but an unknown experimental factor could not be excluded. Across donors, most TCR sequences were observed very rarely, whereas some public TCRs were present in many individuals. The authors suggested that the approach could potentially be generalized to other disease states and immunological phenotypes. Compared with equally common non-associated chains, HLA-associated TCR beta chains in a later analysis were more clonally expanded and had lower generation probabilities. The 87-base-pair reads could not distinguish some IMGT-functional V segments, including TRBV6-2 and TRBV6-3, so those segments were excluded. Because HLA typing was unavailable for some donors at each locus, only the typed subset was used in association tests. Roughly uniform sequencing depth across donors was assumed in presence/absence analyses, although this assumption may not hold. Assigning TCR associations to individual alleles was difficult when HLA alleles, especially DR and DQ, strongly co-occurred.

The library was obtained by the immunoSEQ multiplex PCR assay. For the multiplex PCR, a mixture combining 60 forward primers for TCR Vbeta segments and 13 reverse primers for TCR Jbeta segments was used. The CDR3 region of rearranged TCR beta genes was amplified from genomic DNA by a multiplex PCR assay. The Illumina HiSeq System was used to sequence the amplified TCR beta libraries as 87-base-pair reads. On the study's bioinformatics: In a later analysis, 70 million to 95 million unique TCR beta chains were counted across the 650 to 750 repertoires, and around 11 million of these chains were shared by at least two donors. To remove PCR and sequencing errors, raw reads were error-corrected and collapsed into unique sequences using a nearest-neighbor algorithm that merged closely related sequences. CDR3 sequences were aligned to IMGT reference sequences to assign V, D and J gene segments. Each retained sequence needed at least a six-nucleotide match to both a V gene segment and a J gene segment. Rearrangements were called productive when the CDR3 lacked stop codons and stayed in frame with V and J; all others were non-productive. CDR3 was defined by IMGT convention, running from the second conserved V-encoded cysteine to the conserved J-encoded phenylalanine. In an earlier analysis of more than 550 of the donors, sequences lacking an unambiguous match to a single V gene segment were excluded. An earlier analysis of 550 to 650 of the donors classified V segments as functional when productive rearrangements were above 56.7% and as segregating when the standard deviation between donors was above 5%. To diagnose cytomegalovirus status from the catalog of TCR beta chain sequences, a statistical classification framework was built. In a later analysis, TCR nucleotide sequences were compared against IMGT/GENE-DB human TR gene sequences so that V and J genes could be assigned. A later analysis assigned CDR3 sequences and most-parsimonious VDJ recombination scenarios with the TCRdist pipeline. In a later analysis, every TCR beta chain was defined by the combination of its CDR3 amino acid sequence and its V-gene family, and reads without a unique V-gene family were dropped. In a later analysis, around 600 highly shared, low-generation-probability nucleotide sequences were removed to address suspected cross-contamination and a sequencing artifact. For each public chain, a later analysis derived a clonal expansion index from normalized ranks of inferred template counts within each repertoire. Generation probabilities in a later analysis came from a VDJ recombination model fitted to out-of-frame rearrangements, and those results were checked against IGoR. A later analysis scored TCR-TCR, TCR-HLA and TCR-CMV co-occurrence with hypergeometric tests, applying a repertoire-size bias correction to TCR pairs. False discovery rates were estimated in a later analysis by permuting HLA or CMV assignments 20 times. In a later analysis, co-occurring TCRs were grouped using DBSCAN, with TCRdist sequence similarity added in when clustering inside HLA-allele-positive subsets. Repertoires with fewer than 30,000 or more than 120,000 public chains were left out of co-occurrence clustering, as were five repertoires with anomalous nucleotide sharing. In TCRdb, the immuneACCESS table is reduced to in-frame sequences with V and J assigned. These tables do not hold every clone; where another copy was compared, an unresolved V gene accounts for under half, and the others remain unexplained. That table is the source of V, J and clone size, and D and trimming were worked out from the DNA. Within this sample are around 110,000 clones, with 8% to 10% of them counted one time only. 2.5% to 3.5% of the sample lies in the top ten.

In regard to this clone: No cognate antigen has been identified for it. Per-base qualities were not stored, and no clone one base away is much larger.

Trimming leaves V shorter by 3 bases and J shorter by 5 bases, with the junction holding 6 bases beyond the gene matches. Looking up the germline V gene yields CDR1 KGHSH and CDR2 LQKENI. The CDR3 measures 16 amino acids from cysteine to phenylalanine. CDR3 DNA is the only sequence kept; it has 48 bases, read in frame from the first base. The cohort was made up of several hundred healthy bone marrow donors. At the time of sampling, every cohort member was nominally healthy, though immune exposures that went unrecorded were likely present. The donor tested CMV seronegative and was one of the 352 seronegative cohort members. Every donor gave a peripheral blood sample, and the peripheral blood mononuclear cells from that sample were used for TCR beta sequencing. The Qiagen DNeasy Blood Extraction Kit was used to extract genomic DNA from the blood cell samples.

The clonotype comes from a man younger than 40 in good health and CMV-seronegative. In this chain, TRBV18 is recombined with TRBJ1-5; TRBD1 matches 11 bases in the middle. The sequencing sample was made of PBMCs. CDR3 reads: CASSPRDRGWDQPQHF. The sequenced DNA is TGTGCCAGCTCACCTAGGGACAGGGGGTGGGATCAGCCCCAGCATTTT.